This entry lists 25 T cell receptor beta chains sequenced from one sample in a study of T cells in Graves' hyperthyroidism and ophthalmopathy. TCR beta CDR3 regions were amplified from RNA. The primer set for the first-round RT-PCR of the TCR CDR3 was HTBI. TCRdb independently ran MiXCR on the multiplex PCR reads; one entry per CDR3 protein. In the table there are 750,000 to 900,000 distinct CDR3 sequences, 38% of which are singletons. Sequenced material: blood. The receptors here all came from a man between 18 and 35 years old with Graves' hyperthyroidism.

This clonotype was recorded only once. At one end, the junction sequence differs from germline, possibly due to a read error. J is TRBJ2-7 and V is TRBV7-3; D assignment may be TRBD1 or TRBD2 (5 bases each). Germline CDR1 reads SGHTA; CDR2 reads FQGTGA. This CDR3 spans 15 amino acids. The CDR3 loop is CASSLARGGADEQDF. The DNA of the CDR3 is TGTGCCAGCAGCTTAGCGAGGGGTGGAGCGGACGAGCAGGACTTC.

This clonotype was recorded at least ten times. CDR3 protein: CASSGGQGPSGNTIYF. The CDR3 bases are TGTGCCAGCAGCGGGGGACAGGGACCCTCTGGAAACACCATATATTTT. The chain uses TRBV9 and TRBJ1-3; 9 bases are shared with TRBD1. The CDR3 loop spans 16 amino acids. The trim removed 3 bases at V and 0 bases at J, leaving 4 bases unmatched. Germline V gene lookup returns CDR1 SGDLS and CDR2 YYNGEE.

This clonotype was detected a few times. This chain joins TRBV7-9 and TRBJ1-6; D gene ambiguous. The CDR3 contains 15 residues. Trimming left V 6 bases short and J 4 bases short, with 13 bases between. CDR1 SEHNR and CDR2 FQNEAQ come from the germline V gene (reference sequence). CDR3 in amino acids: CASSYVDTYNSPLHF. The CDR3 DNA reads TGTGCCAGCAGTTACGTCGACACATATAATTCACCCCTCCACTTT.

This clonotype was recorded only once. J is TRBJ2-7 and V is TRBV11-2, with D perhaps TRBD2 (6 bases). The CDR3 consists of 14 residues. Germline assignment: CDR1 SGHAT and CDR2 FQNNGV. Trimming left V 5 bases short and J 3 bases short, with 14 bases between. The CDR3: CASSPVRRDYEQYF. CDR3 DNA: TGTGCCAGCAGCCCAGTCCGGAGGGACTACGAGCAGTACTTC.

The V call is TRBV2, the J call TRBJ2-7; 8 bases line up with TRBD2. Germline CDR1 reads SNHLY; CDR2 reads FYNNEI. The CDR3 runs 15 residues. V was pared by 6 bases and J by 1 base, with 8 bases of the junction left unmatched. The CDR3: CASSSARGASYEQYF. CDR3 nucleotides: TGTGCCAGCAGCTCCGCGCGGGGGGCTTCCTACGAGCAGTACTTC. Looking up the rest from reference TRBV2 and TRBJ2-7 gives the full variable domain: EPEVTQTPSHQVTQMGQEVILRCVPISNHLYFYWYRQILGQKVEFLVSFYNNEISEKSEIFDDQFSVERPDGSNFTLKIRSTKLEDSAMYFCASSSARGASYEQYFGPGTRLTVT.

The gene calls are TRBV29-1 and TRBJ1-2, with D perhaps TRBD1 (5 bases). Trimming stripped 8 bases from V and 9 bases from J, with 16 bases between. The CDR3 runs 11 residues. Germline V gene sequence: CDR1 SQVTM, CDR2 ANQGSEA. Here the CDR3 reads CSQERQGSYTF. The CDR3 DNA is TGCAGCCAAGAGAGGCAGGGCAGCTACACCTTC.

This clonotype was seen only once. The J gene is TRBJ1-2, the V gene TRBV20-1; D unresolved. Germline values: CDR1 DFQATT, CDR2 SNEGSKA (reference sequence). V shed 6 bases and J shed 6 bases, with 20 bases lying between them. The length of the CDR3 is 14 residues. The CDR3 region is CSAVRRHPDHGYTF. In nucleotides, the CDR3 is TGCAGTGCCGTCCGCAGGCATCCCGACCATGGCTACACCTTC.

This chain connects TRBV7-8 to TRBJ2-7; weak D call: TRBD2 (5 bases). Trimming cost V 5 bases and J 5 bases, with 13 bases left between them. There are 13 residues in the CDR3. The V gene's germline CDR1 is SGHVS and CDR2 FQNEAQ. The CDR3 coding sequence is TGTGCCAGCAGCCCCCCTGAGAGGGACGAGCAGTACTTC. Encoded protein: CASSPPERDEQYF.

Comment on this clonotype: Given a much more abundant clone one base away, this may be a read error. J is TRBJ1-1 and V is TRBV29-1; no reliable D call. This CDR3 region has 10 residues. Germline loops: CDR1 SQVTM, CDR2 ANQGSEA. V was cut by 4 bases and J by 8 bases, with 8 bases left in between. CDR3 loop: CSVASGEAFF. Here the CDR3 DNA reads TGCAGCGTTGCCAGTGGAGAAGCTTTCTTT.

This clonotype was recorded once. The chain combines TRBV7-3 with TRBJ1-5; TRBD1 might be the D (5 bases). The CDR3 is 18 amino acids. The V gene lost 5 bases and the J gene lost 1 base, with 21 bases spanning the gap. Germline CDR1 is SGHTA and CDR2 is FQGTGA. The CDR3 region has the DNA TGTGCCAGCAGCCCAACCGGGACCGCTGGAATAAGCAATCAGCCCCAGCATTTT. This translates into CASSPTGTAGISNQPQHF.

The sample holds a few counts of this clonotype. V usage is TRBV12-3 or TRBV12-4 and J usage is TRBJ1-5; perhaps TRBD1 as D (6 bases). V was pared by 4 bases and J by 7 bases, with 14 bases between. The CDR3 spans 14 residues. The CDR3 sequence is CASSYTRGGQPQHF. In DNA form, the CDR3 reads TGTGCCAGCAGTTACACCAGGGGTGGCCAGCCCCAGCATTTT.

This clonotype showed up many times. The rearrangement links TRBV4-2 to TRBJ2-7; D is unclear. Germline CDR1 is LGHNA and CDR2 is YNFKEQ. Trimming pared 0 bases from V and 6 bases from J, leaving 21 bases between. The length of the CDR3 is 17 residues. DNA of the CDR3: TGTGCCAGCAGCCAAGAGTTGGGCAGAACTTTATTGGGCGAGCAGTACTTC. Amino acids: CASSQELGRTLLGEQYF.

V and J are TRBV15 and TRBJ1-4; TRBD1 might be the D (6 bases). Looked up from germline, CDR1 is LNHNV and CDR2 is YYDKDF (reference sequence). The length of the CDR3 is 17 residues. Trimming pared 0 bases from V and 5 bases from J, leaving 16 bases between. The DNA for the CDR3 is TGTGCCACCAGCAGAGATAAGGGGGACCTTTACAATGAAAAACTGTTTTTT. This translates into CATSRDKGDLYNEKLFF.

A word on this clonotype: At one end, the junction sequence differs from germline, possibly due to a read error. V is TRBV7-9 and J is TRBJ2-5, with 9 positions matching TRBD2. The CDR3 contains 12 residues. From germline, CDR1 is SEHNR and CDR2 FQNEAQ (reference sequence). The CDR3 DNA is TGTGCCAGCAGCCTAGCGGGGACAACCCAGTACTTC. As protein: CASSLAGTTQYF.

The chain employs TRBV5-5 and TRBJ2-5; 7 nucleotides line up with TRBD2. The CDR3 consists of 14 residues. In germline, CDR1 is SGHKS, CDR2 YYEKEE (reference sequence). Losses at the gene ends were 6 bases for V and 7 bases for J; bases not matched to a gene: 12. The CDR3 bases are TGTGCCAGCATCCCCCAGCCAACGGGAGGGACCCAGTACTTC. This codes for CASIPQPTGGTQYF.

This chain uses TRBV7-2 with TRBJ1-1, with D possibly matching TRBD1 (5 bases). Germline values: CDR1 SGHTA, CDR2 FQGNSA. The CDR3 sequence is 13 residues long. V gave up 4 bases and J gave up 5 bases, with 11 bases separating them. As DNA, the CDR3 is TGTGCCAGCAGCTCTCAGGGTTGGACTGAAGCTTTCTTT. Translation gives CASSSQGWTEAFF.

This clonotype was recorded many times. The rearrangement uses TRBV29-1 and TRBJ2-7, with 12 bases lining up with TRBD1. V lost 5 bases, J lost 5 bases, and 4 bases stayed unmatched. Germline values: CDR1 SQVTM, CDR2 ANQGSEA. The CDR3 has 13 amino acids. CDR3 sequence (DNA): TGCAGCGTTCGGGGACAGGGGGCCCACGAGCAGTACTTC. The encoded protein is CSVRGQGAHEQYF.

The V and J genes are TRBV29-1 and TRBJ1-4; no reliable D call. Trimming took 7 bases from V and 6 from J, leaving 15 bases between them. The CDR3 totals 13 residues. The V gene's germline CDR1 is SQVTM and CDR2 ANQGSEA. DNA of the CDR3: TGCAGCGCCTACACGGGTGGCCATGAAAAACTGTTTTTT. Amino acid sequence: CSAYTGGHEKLFF.

The CDR3 DNA follows: TGTGCCAGCAGTTCCCAAGGGTCACCTAATGAAAAACTGTTTTTT. It codes for CASSSQGSPNEKLFF. The chain links TRBV7-8 to TRBJ1-4; D remains unclear. The CDR3 extends over 15 amino acids. The V gene's germline CDR1 is SGHVS and CDR2 FQNEAQ. V shed 6 bases and J shed 3 bases, with 14 bases lying between them.

The CDR3 loop is CASSQGEGQGHQPQHF. CDR3 sequence (DNA): TGCGCCAGCAGCCAAGGGGAGGGACAGGGGCATCAGCCCCAGCATTTT. V is TRBV4-3 and J is TRBJ1-5; 10 bases align to TRBD1. Germline V CDR1 and CDR2: LGHNA, YSLEER. The CDR3 totals 16 residues. J lost 5 bases, V lost 1 base, and 5 bases had no gene match.

The CDR3 bases are TGTGCCAGCAGGACTAGCGGGATGAACACCGGGGAGCTGTTTTTT. As protein: CASRTSGMNTGELFF. The chain combines TRBV6-6 with TRBJ2-2; 11 positions match TRBD2. This CDR3 is built from 15 residues. The junction had 1 base not matched to a gene; V was cut back by 6 bases and J by 1 base. Germline CDR1 MNHNY, CDR2 SVGAGI (reference sequence).

V and J are TRBV10-3 and TRBJ2-7, with D perhaps given as TRBD1 or TRBD2 (6 bases each). Between the trimmed V and J ends, which lost 10 bases and 0 bases, there was a span of 16 bases. Germline lookup yields CDR1 ENHRY and CDR2 SYGVKD. CDR3 length: 14 amino acids. CDR3 protein: CASGGGHRSYEQYF. CDR3 nucleotides: TGTGCCAGCGGAGGGGGACACCGCTCCTACGAGCAGTACTTC.

CDR3 region: CASSLEGLAGGTQETQYF. In DNA, the CDR3 is TGTGCCAGCAGCTTAGAGGGACTAGCGGGAGGAACGCAAGAGACCCAGTACTTC. The chain employs TRBV6-1 and TRBJ2-5; 15 bases align to TRBD2. The germline CDR1 and CDR2 sequences are MNHNS and SASEGT. This CDR3 has 18 amino acids. The V gene end was trimmed by 6 bases and the J gene end by 2 bases; junction bases not matched to a gene: 10.

This clonotype occurred a few times. The CDR3 DNA reads as TGTGCCAGCAGCTTGGCCGTGTGGGCAAACACTGAAGCTTTCTTT. Protein: CASSLAVWANTEAFF. The V and J genes are TRBV7-6 and TRBJ1-1; D ambiguous. CDR3 length equals 15 residues. Trimming removed 3 bases at V and 2 bases at J, with 13 bases between. CDR1 is SGHVS and CDR2 is FNYEAQ in the germline V gene.

The sample holds a few counts of this clonotype. This sequence joins TRBV7-3 and TRBJ2-2, with no clear D. There are 13 residues in the CDR3. Per germline, CDR1 SGHTA and CDR2 FQGTGA. The V and J ends lost 4 bases and 7 bases respectively, with 10 bases between them. CDR3: CASSSQVGGELFF. In DNA form, the CDR3 reads TGTGCCAGCAGCTCCCAGGTCGGCGGGGAGCTGTTTTTT.